These 4 T cell receptor beta chains share one sample of origin, sequenced in a study of spatial heterogeneity in lung cancer. As for time point: sample taken at primary tumor resection. Whole RNA, which was extracted from tumor, nontumor lung tissue or frozen PBMC, was sequenced without any cell sorting. A single record per CDR3 protein comes from TCRdb applying MiXCR to the 5' RACE reads. The table has approximately 49,000 distinct CDR3 sequences, under 6% seen once; the top ten hold around 10%. Sequencing was performed on PBMCs, taken at surgery. The receptors come from a male donor with early-stage non-small cell lung cancer.

This clonotype was seen at least ten times. The chain links TRBV29-1 to TRBJ2-1; 8 bases line up with TRBD2. The germline V gene encodes CDR1 SQVTM and CDR2 ANQGSEA. CDR3 length equals 14 residues. J gave up 7 bases and V 6 bases, and 11 bases lay outside the gene matches. This CDR3 is CSVTTSAIRNEQFF. DNA for the CDR3: TGCAGCGTCACGACTAGCGCCATCAGGAATGAGCAGTTCTTC.

This clonotype came up many times. This chain uses TRBV29-1 with TRBJ2-2, with TRBD1 matching 11 bases. The CDR3 runs to 16 residues. Trimming at V came to 6 bases and at J to 4 bases, leaving 10 bases not matched to a gene. CDR1 and CDR2 from the germline V gene are SQVTM and ANQGSEA. This chain's CDR3 is CSVAFSGTGGTGELFF. The DNA for the CDR3 is TGCAGCGTGGCCTTTTCCGGGACAGGGGGCACCGGGGAGCTGTTTTTT.

V and J are TRBV6-1 and TRBJ1-2; D unclear. Germline-derived CDR1 and CDR2 are MNHNS and SASEGT. The CDR3 is made up of 13 amino acids. The V end lost 8 bases, the J end lost 4 bases, and 14 bases lay between the germline ends. The CDR3 DNA reads as TGTGCCAGCCACCGGACTAAGGGCTATGGCTACACCTTC. Its translation: CASHRTKGYGYTF.

In its sample, this clonotype was seen many times. The chain combines TRBV4-3 with TRBJ1-1; possible D gene TRBD1, 5 bases. The CDR3 has 13 residues. Germline V gene data show CDR1 as LGHNA and CDR2 as YSLEER. V was clipped by 1 base and J by 5 bases, with 8 bases between them. CDR3 protein: CASSQVGGTEAFF. The CDR3 region has the DNA TGCGCCAGCAGCCAAGTGGGGGGGACTGAAGCTTTCTTT.